This T cell receptor beta chain was identified during a study of CD4+ T cells in melanoma. Only in-frame clones appear in the TCRdb table, and some are missing; sequencing was by immunoSEQ multiplex PCR. The table lists some 15,000 clones, less than 70% of them singletons, with approximately 15% in the top ten. Study-level points and caveats: Neoantigen-specific CD4+ T cells in melanoma reportedly had diverse differentiation states. A reported correlation linked neoantigen-specific CD4+ T cells to CD8+, macrophage and B cell function.

In its sample, this clone is medium-sized. Its antigen is not identified. The CDR3 totals 14 residues. Germline CDR1 MNHEY, CDR2 SMNVEV (reference sequence). V lost 4 bases to trimming and J lost 4 bases, with 8 bases between them. The sequence was obtained from a human donor with melanoma. Material: cells from a culture (not recorded whether cultured in vitro). The chain combines TRBV27 with TRBJ1-6; D not resolved. Here the CDR3 reads CASSSEGYNSPLHF. In nucleotides, the CDR3 is TGTGCCAGCAGTTCTGAGGGTTATAATTCACCCCTCCACTTT.